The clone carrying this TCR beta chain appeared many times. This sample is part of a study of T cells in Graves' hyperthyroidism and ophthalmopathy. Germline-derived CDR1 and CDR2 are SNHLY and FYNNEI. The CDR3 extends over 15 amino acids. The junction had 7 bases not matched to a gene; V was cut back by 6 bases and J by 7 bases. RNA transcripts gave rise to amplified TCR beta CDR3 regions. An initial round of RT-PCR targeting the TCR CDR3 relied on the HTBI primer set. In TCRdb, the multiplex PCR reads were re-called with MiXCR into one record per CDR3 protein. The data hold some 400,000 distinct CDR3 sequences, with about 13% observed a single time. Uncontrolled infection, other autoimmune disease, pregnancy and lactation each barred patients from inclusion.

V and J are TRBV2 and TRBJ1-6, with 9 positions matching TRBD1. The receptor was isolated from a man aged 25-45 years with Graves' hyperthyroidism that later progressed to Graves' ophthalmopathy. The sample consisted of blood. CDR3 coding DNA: TGTGCCAGCAGCGGACAGGGGTTGGGCAATTCACCCCTCCACTTT. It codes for CASSGQGLGNSPLHF.